These T cell receptor beta chains were read from a single sample in a study of monozygotic twins with inflammatory bowel disease. One entry per CDR3 protein, without DNA, is what TCRdb gives after re-calling the 5' RACE reads. The sample holds about 380,000 distinct CDR3 sequences. The sample was blood. The receptor source for this set is a human donor with ulcerative colitis or Crohn's disease, or a healthy co-twin of an affected twin (not recorded which). Both conserved end residues are part of each CDR3. The order of the fields is V gene, J gene, CDR3 protein.

v_call: TRBV7-3; j_call: TRBJ2-3; cdr3_aa: CASSFARGESDTQYF
v_call: TRBV7-2; j_call: TRBJ2-7; cdr3_aa: CASSLQASYEQYF
v_call: TRBV19; j_call: TRBJ2-1; cdr3_aa: CASSIYGGLYNEQFF
v_call: TRBV29-1; j_call: TRBJ2-6; cdr3_aa: CSVEGDRGFGANVLTF
v_call: TRBV4-3; j_call: TRBJ2-7; cdr3_aa: CASSLVHNTGGGGYEQYF
v_call: TRBV20-1; j_call: TRBJ1-4; cdr3_aa: CSAREGTNEKLFF
v_call: TRBV15; j_call: TRBJ2-3; cdr3_aa: CATSRVGTQYF
v_call: TRBV9; j_call: TRBJ2-3; cdr3_aa: CASSVDSWGTQYF
v_call: TRBV4-2; j_call: TRBJ2-3; cdr3_aa: CASSQATGLAGATDTQYF
v_call: TRBV5-4; j_call: TRBJ2-7; cdr3_aa: CAGTNRESYEQYF
v_call: TRBV10-3; j_call: TRBJ2-3; cdr3_aa: CAISGWGASTDTQYF
v_call: TRBV28; j_call: TRBJ1-2; cdr3_aa: CASIRDRGGGYGYTF
v_call: TRBV20-1; j_call: TRBJ2-7; cdr3_aa: CSAREVGGVKYEQYF
v_call: TRBV9; j_call: TRBJ2-7; cdr3_aa: CASSVVSGSNEQYF
v_call: TRBV10-3; j_call: TRBJ1-3; cdr3_aa: CATGTGEFSGNTIYF
v_call: TRBV20-1; j_call: TRBJ2-5; cdr3_aa: CSARGDLAGGLETQYF
v_call: TRBV18; j_call: TRBJ2-1; cdr3_aa: CASSPIKLEMNEQFF
v_call: TRBV7-6; j_call: TRBJ1-1; cdr3_aa: CASSLNKGREAFF
v_call: TRBV5-1; j_call: TRBJ2-2; cdr3_aa: CASSLGQGGTGELFF
v_call: TRBV7-2; j_call: TRBJ2-3; cdr3_aa: CASSPGLAPDTQYF
v_call: TRBV7-9; j_call: TRBJ1-1; cdr3_aa: CASSHVGTANTEAFF
v_call: TRBV9; j_call: TRBJ2-2; cdr3_aa: CASSTGTVITGELFF
v_call: TRBV20-1; j_call: TRBJ2-1; cdr3_aa: CSVRGDNEQFF
v_call: TRBV7-3; j_call: TRBJ2-3; cdr3_aa: CASSLTTSGAIVLTDTQYF
v_call: TRBV7-6; j_call: TRBJ2-7; cdr3_aa: CASSLGSGEREQYF
v_call: TRBV11-2; j_call: TRBJ2-1; cdr3_aa: CASRLPAHNEQFF
v_call: TRBV4-2; j_call: TRBJ2-7; cdr3_aa: CASSQETGTSSYEQYF
v_call: TRBV6-2/TRBV6-3; j_call: TRBJ2-5; cdr3_aa: CASSYSLNLGETQYF
v_call: TRBV7-2; j_call: TRBJ2-7; cdr3_aa: CASSSSSGTYEQYF
v_call: TRBV6-1; j_call: TRBJ1-6; cdr3_aa: CASRRTRDRDNSPLHF
v_call: TRBV6-2/TRBV6-3; j_call: TRBJ2-3; cdr3_aa: CASSGSGRSTDTQYF
v_call: TRBV12-3/TRBV12-4; j_call: TRBJ2-2; cdr3_aa: CASSSRGAGVPGELFF
v_call: TRBV7-8; j_call: TRBJ1-5; cdr3_aa: CASSPRTPSNQPQHF
v_call: TRBV29-1; j_call: TRBJ1-4; cdr3_aa: CSVEGQGHEKLFF
v_call: TRBV28; j_call: TRBJ2-7; cdr3_aa: CASKLPGQGYEQYF
v_call: TRBV19; j_call: TRBJ1-5; cdr3_aa: CASGSGGASNQPQHF
v_call: TRBV3-1; j_call: TRBJ2-5; cdr3_aa: CASSQAAGGSDYQETQYF
v_call: TRBV7-3; j_call: TRBJ2-3; cdr3_aa: CASSPRVRTDTQYF
v_call: TRBV5-1; j_call: TRBJ1-4; cdr3_aa: CASSLEGLDNEKLFF
v_call: TRBV6-2/TRBV6-3; j_call: TRBJ2-3; cdr3_aa: CASSYPLTGYTDTQYF
v_call: TRBV24-1; j_call: TRBJ2-2; cdr3_aa: CATSDHMDRVTFGAGELFF
v_call: TRBV27; j_call: TRBJ1-1; cdr3_aa: CASRVLGTGNTEAFF
v_call: TRBV6-1; j_call: TRBJ2-7; cdr3_aa: CASSDRQPPYSYEQYF
v_call: TRBV27; j_call: TRBJ2-7; cdr3_aa: CASGSPGQVYEQYF
v_call: TRBV6-2/TRBV6-3; j_call: TRBJ2-2; cdr3_aa: CASSYFSGELFF
v_call: TRBV12-3/TRBV12-4; j_call: TRBJ2-7; cdr3_aa: CASSLNRGYSYEQYF
v_call: TRBV6-2/TRBV6-3; j_call: TRBJ1-6; cdr3_aa: CASSWDSRSNSPLHF
v_call: TRBV7-9; j_call: TRBJ1-1; cdr3_aa: CASSLKGGGTEAFF
v_call: TRBV20-1; j_call: TRBJ1-1; cdr3_aa: CSASTGAGAFF
v_call: TRBV7-9; j_call: TRBJ2-1; cdr3_aa: CASSLVDSLINEQFF
v_call: TRBV7-2; j_call: TRBJ2-7; cdr3_aa: CASSSSIPGPSF
v_call: TRBV7-6; j_call: TRBJ2-1; cdr3_aa: CASSPYPGRDNEQFF
v_call: TRBV12-3/TRBV12-4; j_call: TRBJ2-7; cdr3_aa: CASRLRGSLYEQYF
v_call: TRBV12-3/TRBV12-4; j_call: TRBJ1-3; cdr3_aa: CASRRAGNTIYF